These 8 T cell receptor beta chains were all obtained from the same sample, sequenced in a study of blood T cells in healthy people across ages. A second roughly 7 to 11 cycle PCR used barcoded and J-beta primers. TCRdb redid the calling of the 5' RACE reads with MiXCR, one entry per CDR3 protein. This repertoire shows about 760,000 distinct CDR3 sequences, roughly 25% found once; its top ten account for roughly 9%. A further study also used this sample, focusing on T cells of mothers and their children.

Sequences were obtained from blood. These receptors were taken from a boy aged 5-17 years in good health.

This chain links TRBV28 with TRBJ2-7, with 9 nucleotides matching TRBD1. From germline, CDR1 is MDHEN and CDR2 SYDVKM. J lost 0 bases, V lost 2 bases, and 8 bases had no gene match. The CDR3 sequence is 17 residues long. This CDR3 is CASSLLLGQGPSYEQYF. CDR3 nucleotides: TGTGCCAGCAGTTTACTTTTAGGACAGGGGCCCTCCTACGAGCAGTACTTC.

This clonotype was counted a few times. The chain carries TRBV20-1 and TRBJ2-3, with D unresolved. The germline V and J ends were trimmed by 3 bases and 0 bases, with 13 bases remaining between them. This CDR3 has 15 amino acids. The V gene's germline CDR1 is DFQATT and CDR2 SNEGSKA (reference sequence). CDR3 coding DNA: TGCAGTGCTAGCCGACTCATTTCTAGCACAGATACGCAGTATTTT. Its translation: CSASRLISSTDTQYF.

The chain joins TRBV4-1 to TRBJ2-5; 8 bases fit TRBD2. The CDR3 has 15 residues. Germline V gives CDR1 MGHRA, CDR2 YSYEKL. Trimming removed 4 bases from V and 4 bases from J; junction bases left unmatched: 8. CDR3 in amino acids: CASSPMTGGGETQYF. The CDR3 nucleotides are TGCGCCAGCAGCCCGATGACCGGGGGGGGAGAGACCCAGTACTTC.

This clonotype was detected only a few times. The V call is TRBV20-1, the J call TRBJ2-7; D possibly corresponds to TRBD1 (5 bases). V was shortened by 5 bases and J by 3 bases, with 20 bases between the two germline ends. This CDR3 region has 15 residues. From germline, CDR1 is DFQATT and CDR2 SNEGSKA (reference sequence). The CDR3 reads CSAYIRAGNSYEQYF. CDR3 DNA: TGCAGTGCTTACATTCGGGCAGGGAATAGCTACGAGCAGTACTTC.

This clonotype was seen more than once but under ten times. The chain recombines TRBV7-2 with TRBJ2-1; tentative D call: TRBD1 (5 bases). Germline-derived CDR1 and CDR2 are SGHTA and FQGNSA. The CDR3 contains 14 residues. V gave up 1 base and J gave up 9 bases, with 13 bases separating them. The CDR3 nucleotides are TGTGCCAGCAGCTTAGGTCCCGAGGACATTGAGCAGTTCTTC. Protein sequence: CASSLGPEDIEQFF.

This clonotype was counted a few times. The V gene is TRBV7-9, the J gene TRBJ2-3; 7 positions match TRBD2. The CDR3 is made up of 17 amino acids. The V and J ends lost 4 bases and 8 bases, in that order; junction bases with no gene match: 18. Germline V gene data show CDR1 as SEHNR and CDR2 as FQNEAQ (reference sequence). The CDR3 region has the DNA TGTGCCAGCAGCTCCGACCAGACTAGCTCCCTTGTGGGTACGCAGTATTTT. Translated, it gives CASSSDQTSSLVGTQYF.

The chain is built from TRBV28 and TRBJ2-5; D is possibly TRBD1 or TRBD2 (5 bases each). The DNA end is a closer match to TRBJ2-1, so the J assignment may be wrong. Germline CDR1 reads MDHEN; CDR2 reads SYDVKM. This CDR3 region has 11 residues. The CDR3 bases are TGTGCCAGCAGCACCGGGACTGAGCAGTTCTTC. This sequence encodes CASSTGTEQFF.

In this sample, this clonotype turned up a few times. The chain has TRBV29-1 and TRBJ2-7; unclear D gene. Between the trimmed V and J ends, which lost 2 bases and 5 bases, there was a span of 13 bases. Germline lookup yields CDR1 SQVTM and CDR2 ANQGSEA. CDR3 length: 13 residues. CDR3 nucleotide sequence: TGCAGCGTTGAATATCCGCCCGCGGACGAGCAGTACTTC. Its translation is CSVEYPPADEQYF.